The 18 T cell receptor beta chains given below trace back to one sample, sequenced in a study of identical twins. TCRdb re-derived calls from the 5' RACE reads in MiXCR, one entry per CDR3 protein. The sample has 700,000 or so distinct CDR3 sequences, around 8.3% seen once. Separately, the same data were catalogued under a study of yellow fever vaccine responses in identical twins.

The sequenced sample consisted of PBMCs. These receptors were taken from a woman aged 18-29 years in good health.

The table lists this clonotype with many counts. The chain employs TRBV5-1 and TRBJ2-1; TRBD2 matches 8 bases. CDR1 SGHRS and CDR2 YFSETQ come from the germline V gene. V lost 1 base to trimming and J lost 7 bases; unmatched junction nucleotides: 4. This CDR3 region has 14 residues. CDR3 nucleotides: TGCGCCAGCAGCTTGAAAGCGGGAGCGAATGAGCAGTTCTTC. It is translated as CASSLKAGANEQFF.

Notes on this clonotype: Relative to the germline gene, one junction end is altered; a read error may explain this. V usage is TRBV25-1 and J usage is TRBJ2-7, with TRBD2 identical over 7 bases. The CDR3 is 9 residues long. CDR1 MGHDK and CDR2 SYGVNS come from the germline V gene. The CDR3 DNA sequence: TGTGCCAGCAACGGGGGGAAAGGCTTC. As protein: CASNGGKGF.

The J gene is TRBJ1-4, the V gene TRBV6-6; tentative D call: TRBD1 (6 bases). Deletions cut 7 bases from V and 15 bases from J, with 15 bases between. Germline values: CDR1 MNHNY, CDR2 SVGAGI (reference sequence). The CDR3 is made up of 11 amino acids. Here the CDR3 reads CASNHRDFLFF. The CDR3 DNA is TGTGCCAGCAATCACAGGGACTTTTTGTTTTTT.

About this clonotype itself: The junction departs from germline at one end; a sequencing error may be responsible. The V gene is TRBV5-6, the J gene TRBJ2-2; 13 bases are shared with TRBD2. The CDR3 length is 17 residues. Germline lookup yields CDR1 SGHDT and CDR2 YYEEEE. CDR3: CASSLLAGGLRTGELVF. DNA of the CDR3: TGTGCCAGCAGCTTACTAGCGGGGGGGCTCCGGACCGGGGAGCTGGTTTTT.

The chain uses TRBV28 and TRBJ1-2; a possible D gene is TRBD1 (5 bases). CDR1 is MDHEN, CDR2 SYDVKM, per germline. V was cut by 4 bases and J by 9 bases, with 9 bases left in between. The CDR3 runs to 11 residues. DNA for the CDR3: TGTGCCAGCAGTTCCAGGGTTAGCTACACCTTC. It codes for CASSSRVSYTF.

This clonotype has a handful of counts. V usage is TRBV29-1 and J usage is TRBJ2-5, with TRBD2 identical over 15 bases. The V gene end was trimmed by 3 bases and the J gene end by 2 bases; junction bases not matched to a gene: 10. The length of the CDR3 is 18 residues. Germline CDR1 and CDR2: SQVTM and ANQGSEA. CDR3: CSVDGLAGGPNNQETQYF. DNA for the CDR3: TGCAGCGTTGACGGACTAGCGGGAGGGCCTAATAATCAAGAGACCCAGTACTTC.

This clonotype turned up a few times. The J gene is TRBJ2-5, the V gene TRBV28; 14 bases fit TRBD2. The junction had 9 bases not matched to a gene; V was cut back by 1 base and J by 14 bases. CDR1 and CDR2 (germline): MDHEN, SYDVKM. The CDR3 contains 15 residues. The DNA for the CDR3 is TGTGCCAGCAGTTTATCGCGGCCGGGACTAGCGGGAGACTACTTC. Its protein is CASSLSRPGLAGDYF.

A few counts support this clonotype. The rearrangement joins TRBV6-5 to TRBJ1-1; a weak D match, TRBD1 (6 bases). This CDR3 contains 16 residues. Germline values: CDR1 MNHEY, CDR2 SVGAGI. V dropped 2 bases and J dropped 1 base, with 14 bases sitting between them. The CDR3 DNA sequence: TGTGCCAGCAGTTACAGGACCGGGACAACGAACACTGAAGCTTTCTTT. Translation gives CASSYRTGTTNTEAFF.

This clonotype showed up just a few times. The J gene is TRBJ2-2, the V gene TRBV6-2 or TRBV6-3; D uncertain. CDR3 length: 14 residues. Trimming removed 5 bases from V and 5 bases from J, with 12 bases in between. Germline V gene lookup returns CDR1 MNHEY and CDR2 SVGEGT. CDR3 DNA: TGTGCCAGCAGTCAGTATCATGGGACCGGGGAGCTGTTTTTT. Protein: CASSQYHGTGELFF.

This clonotype was counted only a few times. V and J are TRBV7-2 and TRBJ2-4; a weak D match, TRBD2 (5 bases). The CDR3 length is 16 residues. The V and J ends lost 5 bases and 3 bases respectively, with 17 bases between them. CDR1 SGHTA and CDR2 FQGNSA come from the germline V gene. The DNA of the CDR3 is TGTGCCAGCAGCACCGGGGAGACATCTAACAAAAACATTCAGTACTTC. This sequence encodes CASSTGETSNKNIQYF.

In its sample, this clonotype was seen a few times. The chain combines TRBV15 with TRBJ1-5, with D maybe TRBD1 (6 bases). The germline V gene encodes CDR1 LNHNV and CDR2 YYDKDF (reference sequence). CDR3 length equals 16 residues. Trimming pared 2 bases from V and 7 bases from J, leaving 18 bases between. CDR3: CATSRYRQDMSQPQHF. CDR3 DNA sequence: TGTGCCACCAGCAGATATAGACAGGATATGAGCCAGCCCCAGCATTTT. Complete variable domain (other parts from reference TRBV15 and TRBJ1-5): DAMVIQNPRYQVTQFGKPVTLSCSQTLNHNVMYWYQQKSSQAPKLLFHYYDKDFNNEADTPDNFQSRRPNTSFCFLDIRSPGLGDTAMYLCATSRYRQDMSQPQHFGDGTRLSIL.

V is TRBV20-1 and J is TRBJ2-3; 9 positions match TRBD2. The CDR3 covers 15 residues. Unmatched junction bases numbered 7, after V lost 3 bases and J lost 3 bases. Germline V gives CDR1 DFQATT, CDR2 SNEGSKA (reference sequence). The CDR3 DNA reads as TGCAGTGCTAGCCTAAGTAGCGGGAGAACAGATACGCAGTATTTT. It yields the protein CSASLSSGRTDTQYF.

There are a few counts of this clonotype. The V gene is TRBV20-1, the J gene TRBJ2-5; 8 bases fit TRBD2. CDR1 and CDR2 (germline): DFQATT, SNEGSKA (reference sequence). The CDR3 consists of 13 residues. J was trimmed by 3 bases and V by 6 bases; bases with no gene match: 6. The CDR3 DNA is TGCAGTGCATGGATTAGCGGGGAAGAGACCCAGTACTTC. It translates to CSAWISGEETQYF.

This chain joins TRBV5-1 and TRBJ2-7, with a possible D match to TRBD2 (5 bases). Germline CDR1 and CDR2: SGHRS and YFSETQ. V shed 4 bases and J shed 6 bases, with 14 bases lying between them. CDR3 length equals 13 residues. The CDR3 region has the DNA TGCGCCAGCAGCCGAACCTTAGCGAGCGAGCAGTACTTC. It yields the protein CASSRTLASEQYF.

This clonotype has ten or more counts. The chain joins TRBV6-5 to TRBJ2-3; D perhaps matches TRBD2 (6 bases). V lost 3 bases to trimming and J lost 3 bases, with 13 bases between them. This CDR3 spans 15 amino acids. Per germline, CDR1 MNHEY and CDR2 SVGAGI. CDR3 protein: CASSYFGRKTDTQYF. CDR3 nucleotide sequence: TGTGCCAGCAGTTATTTTGGGAGGAAGACAGATACGCAGTATTTT.

The chain joins TRBV5-4 to TRBJ2-2; 13 bases map to TRBD2. The CDR3 loop spans 16 amino acids. Germline values: CDR1 SGHNT, CDR2 YYREEE (reference sequence). The V segment lost 3 bases and the J segment 5 bases; nucleotides outside the gene matches: 4. The CDR3 is CASSWGLAGLTGELFF. Here the CDR3 DNA reads TGTGCCAGCAGCTGGGGACTAGCGGGATTAACCGGGGAGCTGTTTTTT.

This clonotype came up many times. This CDR3 is CASSLEGLAGSNTGELFF. CDR3 bases: TGCGCCAGCAGCTTGGAGGGACTAGCGGGATCAAACACCGGGGAGCTGTTTTTT. The chain employs TRBV5-1 and TRBJ2-2; 13 nucleotides match TRBD2. Looked up from germline, CDR1 is SGHRS and CDR2 is YFSETQ. V was pared by 0 bases and J by 2 bases, with 4 bases of the junction left unmatched. This CDR3 contains 18 residues.

The chain couples TRBV7-6 to TRBJ2-2; possible D gene TRBD2, 6 bases. CDR1 SGHVS and CDR2 FNYEAQ come from the germline V gene. The V end was cut by 5 bases, the J end by 0 bases, with 16 bases between. The CDR3 has 17 residues. The CDR3 DNA is TGTGCCAGCAGCCGTTCCGGGGGTGGGGCGAACACCGGGGAGCTGTTTTTT. It is translated as CASSRSGGGANTGELFF.